This T cell receptor (beta chain) was profiled in a study of T cell repertoires in cytomegalovirus infection. About the study: Public TCR beta signatures provided an indication of both CMV infection and a matching HLA type. Notes on the study in general: Individuals carrying CMV plus the relevant HLA were identified by cumulative frequency of public TCR beta families. Clonotype analysis showed dominance of the ex vivo response by HLA-C-restricted CMV-specific TCR beta clonotypes.

A single record per CDR3 protein comes from TCRdb applying MiXCR to the reads. The sample holds over 150,000 distinct CDR3 sequences, about a sixth seen once. Details on this clonotype: What it recognizes is unknown.

What was sequenced was CD8+ T cells from PBMCs. The clonotype comes from a human donor in good health (CMV status not recorded). Some clones in this sample may be carry-over from other donors' samples.

The CDR3 DNA sequence: TGCAGTGCTAGGGGACAGGTTGATTTTGAGCAGTTCTTC. Residues: CSARGQVDFEQFF. The chain links TRBV20-1 to TRBJ2-1, with TRBD1 identical over 8 bases. The CDR3 contains 13 residues. In germline, CDR1 is DFQATT, CDR2 SNEGSKA (reference sequence). The trim removed 3 bases at V and 9 bases at J, leaving 7 bases unmatched.